The entry that follows covers one TCR beta chain sequence. What it recognizes is unknown. TCRdb's copy holds only in-frame clones and misses some; the assay was immunoSEQ multiplex PCR. This sample has approximately 6,000 clones, with around 80% found just once. Looked up from germline, CDR1 is SNHLY and CDR2 is FYNNEI. This CDR3 has 14 amino acids. V was trimmed by 4 bases and J by 4 bases, leaving 13 bases between them. The record originates from a study of immune evolution from preneoplasia to lung adenocarcinoma. General study findings and limits: Normal lung had the highest top T cell clone frequencies.

The sequencing sample was made of FFPE minimally invasive lung adenocarcinoma tissue. This chain uses TRBV2 with TRBJ2-5, with a tentative D call TRBD2 (5 bases). The source of this sequence is a person aged 60-79 years with lung adenocarcinoma. For the CDR3, the DNA is TGTGCCAGCAGTGTGGGAGACACCGGAGAGACCCAGTACTTC. It translates to CASSVGDTGETQYF.